These 29 T cell receptor beta chains share one sample of origin, sequenced in a study of T cell clonality in common variable immunodeficiency. TCRdb's table, derived via immunoSEQ multiplex PCR, lists solely in-frame clones and lacks some. The repertoire consists of roughly 58,000 clones, none detected only once. Sequenced: peripheral blood mononuclear cells. The source of these receptors is a person aged 18-69 years in good health.

This clone was found many times. The read falls 3 residues short of the CDR3 end, and the missing part is taken from the germline J gene. The rearrangement uses TRBV6-2 or TRBV6-3 and TRBJ2-5; tentative D call: TRBD2 (6 bases). The CDR3 runs to 15 residues. V lost 3 bases to trimming and J lost 1 base, with 12 bases between them. CDR1 is MNHEY, CDR2 SVGEGT, per germline. The CDR3 DNA, read in part, is TGTGCCAGCAGTTATATAGCGGACTTCCAAGAGACC. As protein: CASSYIADFQET. The entire CDR3 protein is CASSYIADFQETQYF.

In its sample, this clone was seen many times. Read sequence stops 3 residues before the CDR3 end, and the germline J gene provides the missing end. J is TRBJ2-3 and V is TRBV12-3 or TRBV12-4; D may be TRBD1 or TRBD2 (7 bases each). The CDR3 is made up of 15 amino acids. Trimming removed 1 base from V and 4 bases from J, with 12 bases in between. Here the CDR3 reads CASSLGGGGADTQYF. The sequenced CDR3 bases are TGTGCCAGCAGTTTAGGGGGAGGGGGCGCAGATACG.

On this clone: The read ends 3 residues before the CDR3 terminus; that terminus is restored from the germline J gene. The V and J genes are TRBV4-2 and TRBJ2-7, with D possibly matching TRBD1 (6 bases). The CDR3 consists of 14 residues. CDR1 is LGHNA and CDR2 is YNFKEQ in the germline V gene. V lost 4 bases to trimming and J lost 3 bases, with 13 bases between them. The part of the CDR3 DNA that was read is TGTGCCAGCAGCCCAGGGGTTCTAGGCTACGAG. It encodes CASSPGVLGYE. The full CDR3 protein reads CASSPGVLGYEQYF.

This clone has at least ten counts. Read data end 3 residues before the CDR3 end; the end is taken from the germline J gene. V gene TRBV29-1 combines with J gene TRBJ1-2; D is uncertain. The ends were cut back, 5 bases at V and 3 bases at J, with 10 bases in the middle. The CDR3 totals 12 residues. Germline CDR1 is SQVTM and CDR2 is ANQGSEA. The CDR3 protein is CSVSRNDYGYTF. Incomplete CDR3 DNA: TGCAGCGTTTCTAGGAACGACTATGGC.

The sample holds a few counts of this clone. The CDR3 goes on 3 residues after the read ends, and that part is filled in from the germline J gene. The same CDR3 is also encoded by other DNA sequences in this sample. The chain is built from TRBV19 and TRBJ1-2; D is perhaps TRBD1 (6 bases). Germline loops: CDR1 LNHDA, CDR2 SQIVND (reference sequence). This CDR3 spans 14 amino acids. Trimming pared 5 bases from V and 5 bases from J, leaving 15 bases between. The CDR3 protein is CASSLIQGRYGYTF. Incomplete CDR3 DNA: TGTGCCAGTAGTTTAATACAGGGCCGGTATGGC.

There are many counts of this clone. The read ends 3 residues before the CDR3 terminus; that terminus is restored from the germline J gene. This sequence joins TRBV20-1 and TRBJ2-1; 7 bases are a match to TRBD1. From germline, CDR1 is DFQATT and CDR2 SNEGSKA (reference sequence). This CDR3 spans 15 amino acids. V lost 2 bases and J lost 4; bases outside the gene matches: 8. The CDR3 loop reads CSARSANRGYNEQFF. CDR3 DNA (partial): TGCAGTGCTAGATCTGCAAACAGGGGATACAATGAG.

With regard to this clone: The read halts 3 residues ahead of the CDR3 end, with the missing end drawn from the germline J gene. V usage is TRBV7-2 and J usage is TRBJ2-3; D unresolved. In germline, CDR1 is SGHTA, CDR2 FQGNSA. The CDR3 is made up of 13 amino acids. This CDR3 reads CASSLSEWQPQYF. The sequenced part of the CDR3 DNA is TGTGCCAGCAGCTTAAGCGAGTGGCAGCCG.

This clone came up many times. The read finishes 3 residues shy of the CDR3 end, and the germline J gene is used to complete it. The chain links TRBV5-1 to TRBJ2-2, with 7 bases matching TRBD1. Trimming took 4 bases from V and 8 from J; bases not matched to a gene: 5. CDR1 and CDR2 from the germline V gene are SGHRS and YFSETQ. There are 13 residues in the CDR3. The CDR3 bases that were read are TGCGCCAGCAGCGAGGGGGCATCGGGGGAG. Translated, it gives CASSEGASGE. The CDR3 reads in full as CASSEGASGELFF. Looking up the rest from reference TRBV5-1 and TRBJ2-2 gives the full variable domain: KAGVTQTPRYLIKTRGQQVTLSCSPISGHRSVSWYQQTPGQGLQFLFEYFSETQRNKGNFPGRFSGRQFSNSRSEMNVSTLELGDSALYLCASSEGASGELFFGEGSRLTVL.

This clone was detected ten times or more. Read coverage stops 3 residues before the CDR3 terminus; the germline J gene supplies the remainder. The gene calls are TRBV7-9 and TRBJ1-2; TRBD1 might be the D (6 bases). CDR3 length: 12 amino acids. The germline V and J ends were trimmed by 8 bases and 4 bases, with 11 bases remaining between them. Germline V gives CDR1 SEHNR, CDR2 FQNEAQ (reference sequence). The CDR3 reads CASWRGAYGYTF. The covered CDR3 bases are TGTGCCAGCTGGCGGGGGGCCTATGGC. Variable domain in full (rest from reference TRBV7-9 and TRBJ1-2): DTGVSQNPRHKITKRGQNVTFRCDPISEHNRLYWYRQTLGQGPEFLTYFQNEAQLEKSRLLSDRFSAERPKGSFSTLEIQRTEQGDSAMYLCASWRGAYGYTFGSGTRLTVV.

This clone came up many times. The sequence runs out 3 residues before the end of the CDR3; the remainder is reconstructed from the germline J gene. The chain combines TRBV19 with TRBJ1-1; TRBD1 is a possible D gene (5 bases). The CDR3 has 14 residues. The germline gives CDR1 LNHDA, CDR2 SQIVND (reference sequence). V was pared by 4 bases and J by 3 bases, with 12 bases between. The CDR3 bases that were read are TGTGCCAGTAGTACCGCGCGGGGGTACACTGAA. Translating it yields CASSTARGYTE. The full-length CDR3 reads as CASSTARGYTEAFF.

This clone was detected many times. The DNA ends 3 residues before the CDR3 does, and the rest of the CDR3 is filled in from the germline J gene. This chain connects TRBV7-3 to TRBJ2-3; 14 nucleotides agree with TRBD2. V lost 1 base to trimming and J lost 5 bases; unmatched junction nucleotides: 2. The CDR3 length is 16 residues. CDR1 is SGHTA and CDR2 is FQGTGA in the germline V gene. This CDR3 is CASSLRLAGGGDTQYF. The sequenced part of the CDR3 DNA is TGTGCCAGCAGCTTAAGACTAGCGGGAGGGGGAGATACG.

This clone was observed many times. This chain's CDR3 is CASSPGTPVTDTQYF. The covered CDR3 bases are TGTGCCAGCAGCCCTGGGACACCTGTCACAGATACG. The chain joins TRBV5-4 to TRBJ2-3; tentative D call: TRBD1 (6 bases). The read stops 3 residues short of the end of the CDR3; the missing end is completed from the germline J gene. The germline gives CDR1 SGHNT, CDR2 YYREEE (reference sequence). CDR3 length: 15 amino acids. The ends were cut back, 4 bases at V and 2 bases at J, with 14 bases in the middle.

This clone has a count of ten or more. The DNA ends 3 residues before the CDR3 does, and the rest of the CDR3 is filled in from the germline J gene. The chain has TRBV18 and TRBJ2-6; 7 nucleotides line up with TRBD1. J was trimmed by 0 bases and V by 1 base; bases with no gene match: 6. Germline CDR1 is KGHSH and CDR2 is LQKENI. The CDR3 runs 18 residues. CDR3 in amino acids: CASSPQSRGLSGANVLTF. Partial CDR3 DNA: TGTGCCAGCTCACCACAATCTAGGGGGCTCTCTGGGGCCAACGTC.

This clone was seen at least ten times. The CDR3 end is not reached by the read, which stops 3 residues before it; the germline J gene fills it in. Other DNA sequences within the sample encode an identical CDR3. The chain links TRBV20-1 to TRBJ1-3; 7 nucleotides align to TRBD1. Trimming cost V 2 bases and J 4 bases; bases outside gene matches: 11. CDR3 size: 16 residues. Looked up from germline, CDR1 is DFQATT and CDR2 is SNEGSKA (reference sequence). The covered CDR3 bases are TGCAGTGCTAGAACTACTAGACAGGGAGCGGGAAACACC. Its translation: CSARTTRQGAGNT. The CDR3 in its entirety is CSARTTRQGAGNTIYF.

This clone was seen many times. The CDR3 end falls 3 residues outside the read, so it is completed with the germline J gene. The rearrangement joins TRBV29-1 to TRBJ2-3, with D possibly TRBD2 on 5 matching bases. Germline-derived CDR1 and CDR2 are SQVTM and ANQGSEA. The V and J ends lost 7 bases and 6 bases respectively, with 14 bases between them. This CDR3 region has 12 residues. The CDR3 sequence is CSADYSGDTQYF. Partial CDR3 DNA: TGCAGCGCGGATTATTCGGGGGATACG.

This clone appeared many times. The CDR3 reads CASSLAAGVAGNTIYF. CDR3 bases read: TGTGCCAGCAGCTTAGCGGCAGGGGTGGCTGGAAACACC. V is TRBV7-2 and J is TRBJ1-3, with a possible D match to TRBD1 (6 bases). The CDR3 is cut off 3 residues early in the read; its end comes from the germline J gene. The CDR3 spans 16 residues. CDR1 and CDR2 from the germline V gene are SGHTA and FQGNSA. V shed 0 bases and J shed 2 bases, with 11 bases lying between them.

This clone was seen at least ten times. The read ends 3 residues shy of where the CDR3 ends; the end is completed using the germline J gene. The chain links TRBV2 to TRBJ1-2; 7 nucleotides align to TRBD1. CDR3 length: 14 residues. Germline CDR1 reads SNHLY; CDR2 reads FYNNEI. V lost 5 bases, J lost 4 bases, and 7 bases stayed unmatched. CDR3 DNA, as far as it was read: TGTGCCAGCAGTATACGGGACAGCGTCTATGGC. Its protein is CASSIRDSVYG. The full CDR3 sequence reads CASSIRDSVYGYTF.

This clone was recorded at least ten times. The read ends 3 residues early relative to the CDR3; the germline J gene fills the gap. V is TRBV19 and J is TRBJ2-3; 9 bases fit TRBD2. With 4 bases clipped from V and 0 bases from J, the junction kept 2 bases outside the gene matches. Germline loops: CDR1 LNHDA, CDR2 SQIVND (reference sequence). This CDR3 spans 15 amino acids. The DNA read from the CDR3 is TGTGCCAGTAGTACCGGGACTAGCAGCACAGATACG. Translating it yields CASSTGTSSTDT. The complete CDR3 sequence is CASSTGTSSTDTQYF.

There are many counts of this clone. The CDR3 extends 3 residues past the end of the read, so its final part is completed from the germline J gene. V is TRBV4-2 and J is TRBJ2-1; 13 nucleotides align to TRBD2. The CDR3 sequence is 18 residues long. Germline V lookup: CDR1 LGHNA, CDR2 YNFKEQ. Trimming cost V 4 bases and J 0 bases; bases outside gene matches: 6. The CDR3 spells CASSPGTSGVTSYNEQFF. The part of the CDR3 DNA that was read is TGTGCCAGCAGCCCGGGGACTAGCGGGGTGACCTCCTACAATGAG.

This clone was picked up many times. The read halts 3 residues ahead of the CDR3 end, with the missing end drawn from the germline J gene. V gene TRBV19 combines with J gene TRBJ2-3; TRBD1 might be the D (7 bases). Germline V gene sequence: CDR1 LNHDA, CDR2 SQIVND (reference sequence). The CDR3 sequence is 14 residues long. Trimming left V 2 bases short and J 3 bases short, with 9 bases between. The part of the CDR3 DNA that was read is TGTGCCAGTAGTATACAGGGGGGAACAGATACG. Protein sequence: CASSIQGGTDT. The CDR3 reads in full as CASSIQGGTDTQYF. Full variable domain (rest looked up from reference TRBV19 and TRBJ2-3): DGGITQSPKYLFRKEGQNVTLSCEQNLNHDAMYWYRQDPGQGLRLIYYSQIVNDFQKGDIAEGYSVSREKKESFPLTVTSAQKNPTAFYLCASSIQGGTDTQYFGPGTRLTVL.

In its sample, this clone was seen many times. The DNA ends 3 residues before the CDR3 does, and the rest of the CDR3 is filled in from the germline J gene. The rearrangement joins TRBV10-3 to TRBJ2-2, with D perhaps matching TRBD1 (5 bases). The CDR3 length is 16 residues. V dropped 0 bases and J dropped 3 bases, with 11 bases sitting between them. Germline V gene sequence: CDR1 ENHRY, CDR2 SYGVKD. Partial CDR3 DNA: TGTGCCATCAGTGAGTCGAAAGGACAAGACACCGGGGAG. Amino acids: CAISESKGQDTGE. The full CDR3 reads CAISESKGQDTGELFF.

This clone was counted at least ten times. The CDR3 bases that were read are TGTGCCAGCAGCAGAGATATGGGGGGAGCAAGCGAG. It translates to CASSRDMGGASE. In full, the CDR3 is CASSRDMGGASEQYF. The rearrangement joins TRBV7-9 to TRBJ2-7; weak D call: TRBD2 (6 bases). Read sequence stops 3 residues before the CDR3 end, and the germline J gene provides the missing end. Germline CDR1 is SEHNR and CDR2 is FQNEAQ (reference sequence). CDR3 length equals 15 residues. Trimming left V 5 bases short and J 6 bases short, with 20 bases between.

This clone was seen ten or more times. The read comes to an end 3 residues before the CDR3 does, leaving the germline J gene to fill in the end. V gene TRBV6-1 combines with J gene TRBJ1-4, with TRBD1 matching over 7 bases. The length of the CDR3 is 15 residues. The V gene end was trimmed by 4 bases and the J gene end by 8 bases; junction bases not matched to a gene: 10. Germline assignment: CDR1 MNHNS and CDR2 SASEGT. The sequenced CDR3 bases are TGTGCCAGCAGTGTTTCACAGGGGATAGGAGAAAAA. Translating it yields CASSVSQGIGEK. The CDR3 reads in full as CASSVSQGIGEKLFF.

This clone was observed at least ten times. The CDR3 extends 3 residues past the end of the read, so its final part is completed from the germline J gene. This chain joins TRBV20-1 and TRBJ1-6; the match to TRBD1 covers 9 bases. Trimming took 3 bases from V and 7 from J; bases not matched to a gene: 7. Germline V gene data show CDR1 as DFQATT and CDR2 as SNEGSKA (reference sequence). This CDR3 comprises 15 residues. The CDR3 region is CSARSGTGRNSPLHF. The sequenced part of the CDR3 DNA is TGCAGTGCTAGGTCCGGGACAGGGAGGAATTCACCC.

This clone was observed many times. The CDR3 here is CASSLRGGLTDTQYF. The CDR3 DNA, read in part, is TGTGCCAGCAGCTTACGGGGGGGCCTGACAGATACG. The V gene is TRBV7-2, the J gene TRBJ2-3, with 8 nucleotides matching TRBD2. The read ends 3 residues shy of where the CDR3 ends; the end is completed using the germline J gene. The CDR3 consists of 15 residues. Germline V lookup: CDR1 SGHTA, CDR2 FQGNSA. J gave up 3 bases and V 2 bases, and 4 bases lay outside the gene matches.

At least ten counts were recorded for this clone. With the read ending 3 residues before the CDR3 end, the germline J gene is used to fill in that end. The V and J genes are TRBV20-1 and TRBJ1-1; a possible D gene is TRBD1 (6 bases). V was clipped by 1 base and J by 0 bases, with 12 bases between them. Germline V gives CDR1 DFQATT, CDR2 SNEGSKA (reference sequence). The CDR3 has 15 residues. CDR3 amino acids: CSARVFPGVNTEAFF. CDR3 bases read: TGCAGTGCTAGAGTATTCCCAGGGGTGAACACTGAA.

This clone has at least ten counts. The read halts 3 residues ahead of the CDR3 end, with the missing end drawn from the germline J gene. The V call is TRBV6-4, the J call TRBJ2-2, with 9 bases aligning to TRBD1. The CDR3 is made up of 16 amino acids. J gave up 5 bases and V 0 bases, and 4 bases lay outside the gene matches. Per the germline V gene, CDR1 is MRHNA and CDR2 is SNTAGT. Incomplete CDR3 DNA: TGTGCCAGCAGTGACTCCCCGGGACAGGGAACCGGGGAG. This gives the protein CASSDSPGQGTGE. From start to end, the CDR3 is CASSDSPGQGTGELFF.

This clone was recorded many times. The read halts 3 residues ahead of the CDR3 end, with the missing end drawn from the germline J gene. This chain joins TRBV6-1 and TRBJ1-4; D might be TRBD1 (5 bases). Germline V gene sequence: CDR1 MNHNS, CDR2 SASEGT. The CDR3 runs 16 residues. The CDR3 here is CASSEHVRSGANVLFF. The part of the CDR3 DNA that was read is TGTGCCAGCAGTGAACATGTCCGCTCTGGGGCCAACGTA.

This clone was observed many times. The read comes to an end 3 residues before the CDR3 does, leaving the germline J gene to fill in the end. The chain combines TRBV7-9 with TRBJ1-6; D is unclear. Germline V gives CDR1 SEHNR, CDR2 FQNEAQ (reference sequence). This CDR3 is 14 amino acids long. V dropped 4 bases and J dropped 7 bases, with 11 bases sitting between them. CDR3 amino acids: CASSWAAGNSPLHF. The DNA read from the CDR3 is TGTGCCAGCAGCTGGGCAGCGGGCAATTCACCC.